Below are 2 T cell receptor beta chains sequenced from a single sample in a study of vaccination and CD4 T cells after COVID-19. Sequencing of DNA taken from cultured CD4+ T cells relied on the Oncomine TCR Beta short-read assay. TCRdb independently ran MiXCR on the PCR reads; one entry per CDR3 protein. The sample has 13,000 or so distinct CDR3 sequences, less than 65% seen once. These receptors' antigens are unknown. Documented treatment: 10-day PBMC culture with coronavirus spike peptide pools or control peptides (ViraFEST assay). Sequenced sample: CD4+ T cells from blood, cultured in vitro. These receptors were obtained from a human donor who had recovered from COVID-19.

Note on this clonotype: A much larger clonotype is one base distant, so this may be a read error. Given the absence of the conserved phenylalanine or tryptophan at the CDR3 end, a read error is likely. In DNA form, the CDR3 reads TGCAGTGCTAGCCGTGGTGGTGGTAGCCACAATCAGCCCCAGCATTCT. Amino acid sequence: CSASRGGGSHNQPQHS. This chain joins TRBV20-1 and TRBJ1-5; no reliable D call. The CDR3 is made up of 16 amino acids. Germline V gives CDR1 DFQATT, CDR2 SNEGSKA (reference sequence). Trimming removed 3 bases from V and 3 bases from J, with 18 bases in between.

A few counts support this clonotype. V gene TRBV7-6 combines with J gene TRBJ2-7; 9 bases match TRBD1. Germline assignment: CDR1 SGHVS and CDR2 FNYEAQ. V was clipped by 6 bases and J by 1 base; unmatched bases: 4. The CDR3 sequence is 14 residues long. The CDR3 here is CASRSQGASYEQYF. The CDR3 bases are TGTGCCAGCAGGTCACAGGGGGCGTCCTACGAGCAGTACTTC.